These 31 T cell receptor beta chains were sequenced from one sample in a study of shared clonotypes between healthy human individuals. This table comes from immunoSEQ multiplex PCR, and its TCRdb copy is limited to in-frame clones, with some not included. The repertoire holds approximately 500,000 clones, with approximately 80% as singletons. The sample was PBMCs. These TCRs come from a woman aged 40-49 years in good health. Some clones in this sample may be carry-over from other donors' samples.

The rearrangement joins TRBV27 to TRBJ1-2; TRBD1 matches 9 bases. The J segment lost 5 bases and the V segment lost 7 bases, leaving 5 bases of the junction unmatched. Germline loops: CDR1 MNHEY, CDR2 SMNVEV (reference sequence). The CDR3 length is 13 residues. DNA of the CDR3: TGTGCCAGCAAAACAGGGGGCGGATATGGCTACACCTTC. This translates into CASKTGGGYGYTF.

The rearrangement uses TRBV5-6 and TRBJ2-7; 8 bases map to TRBD2. Trimming removed 4 bases from V and 6 bases from J; junction bases left unmatched: 12. Germline values: CDR1 SGHDT, CDR2 YYEEEE. The CDR3 has 15 residues. The CDR3 DNA reads as TGTGCCAGCAGCCTCCCTCCAAGCGGGAGCTTCGAGCAGTACTTC. It yields the protein CASSLPPSGSFEQYF.

The chain uses TRBV6-6 and TRBJ1-4; no clear D. This CDR3 contains 12 residues. V gave up 2 bases and J gave up 8 bases, with 6 bases separating them. CDR1 is MNHNY, CDR2 SVGAGI, per germline (reference sequence). This CDR3 reads CASSYEGEKLFF. The DNA for the CDR3 is TGTGCCAGCAGTTACGAGGGAGAAAAACTGTTTTTT.

The gene calls are TRBV4-2 and TRBJ1-2, with 10 bases fitting TRBD1. The V gene's germline CDR1 is LGHNA and CDR2 YNFKEQ. This CDR3 contains 15 residues. V dropped 4 bases and J dropped 3; count of bases not matched to a gene: 5. As DNA, the CDR3 is TGTGCCAGCAGCCTCCTGGGACAGGGGCACTATGGCTACACCTTC. Translation gives CASSLLGQGHYGYTF.

The chain uses TRBV19 and TRBJ1-1; 7 nucleotides agree with TRBD1. In germline, CDR1 is LNHDA, CDR2 SQIVND (reference sequence). The J segment lost 4 bases and the V segment lost 6 bases, leaving 11 bases of the junction unmatched. This CDR3 is built from 15 residues. The CDR3 DNA is TGTGCCAGTAGCCTGGTCGCAGGGGGTGGCACTGAAGCTTTCTTT. It codes for CASSLVAGGGTEAFF.

This chain links TRBV10-3 with TRBJ1-2; 7 bases map to TRBD1. The length of the CDR3 is 16 residues. Germline assignment: CDR1 ENHRY and CDR2 SYGVKD. With V trimmed by 5 bases and J by 4 bases, 13 bases remained unmatched. CDR3 residues: CAISQQGQLPAYGYTF. CDR3 DNA: TGTGCCATCAGTCAACAGGGACAGCTACCAGCCTATGGCTACACCTTC.

As to this clone: A single base is all that separates this from a far larger clone, so a read error is likely. At the DNA level, this CDR3 is encoded by other sequences in the same sample as well. V usage is TRBV28 and J usage is TRBJ2-5; D possibly matches TRBD1 or TRBD2 (6 bases each). Germline CDR1 MDHEN, CDR2 SYDVKM. Trimming pared 2 bases from V and 11 bases from J, leaving 21 bases between. The CDR3 loop spans 15 amino acids. In DNA, the CDR3 is TGTGCCAGCAGTTTACTCTCGACAGGAGGGGATGAGCAGTACTTC. Translated, it gives CASSLLSTGGDEQYF.

This chain uses TRBV27 with TRBJ2-7, with TRBD2 matching over 7 bases. The CDR3 runs to 16 residues. J gave up 2 bases and V 6 bases, and 13 bases lay outside the gene matches. Looked up from germline, CDR1 is MNHEY and CDR2 is SMNVEV (reference sequence). The CDR3 protein is CASSSLLSGRAYEQYF. CDR3 DNA sequence: TGTGCCAGCAGCTCTCTTCTTAGCGGGCGCGCCTACGAGCAGTACTTC.

In regard to this clone: This may be a read error: a much more frequent sequence differs by one nucleotide. The chain recombines TRBV5-1 with TRBJ2-7; 7 positions match TRBD2. Per the germline V gene, CDR1 is SGHRS and CDR2 is YFSETQ. The CDR3 loop spans 16 amino acids. CDR3 nucleotide sequence: TGCGCCAGCAACTTGGCCTTGGCGGGAGTAGTACAGGAGCAGTACTTC. Translated, it gives CASNLALAGVVQEQYF.

The chain links TRBV5-4 to TRBJ2-1; the D is unclear. V was trimmed by 4 bases and J by 4 bases, leaving 9 bases between them. The germline CDR1 and CDR2 sequences are SGHNT and YYREEE (reference sequence). This CDR3 has 13 residues. Here the CDR3 DNA reads TGTGCCAGCAGCAAAGGGAAGTACAATGAGCAGTTCTTC. As protein: CASSKGKYNEQFF.

The rearrangement uses TRBV28 and TRBJ1-6; 7 positions match TRBD1. This CDR3 spans 14 amino acids. The V segment lost 6 bases and the J segment 8 bases; nucleotides outside the gene matches: 7. Germline CDR1 MDHEN, CDR2 SYDVKM. CDR3 DNA: TGTGCCAGCAGCCGGGGACAGCCGGATTCACCCCTCCACTTT. Amino acid sequence: CASSRGQPDSPLHF. The full variable domain, completed using reference TRBV28 and TRBJ1-6, is DVKVTQSSRYLVKRTGEKVFLECVQDMDHENMFWYRQDPGLGLRLIYFSYDVKMKEKGDIPEGYSVSREKKERFSLILESASTNQTSMYLCASSRGQPDSPLHFGNGTRLTVT.

This clone showed up just once. The sample carries other DNA sequences with the same CDR3. The rearrangement joins TRBV27 to TRBJ1-1, with D possibly TRBD1 on 6 matching bases. The CDR3 spans 13 residues. The germline V gene has CDR1 MNHEY and CDR2 SMNVEV (reference sequence). Trimming pared 2 bases from V and 4 bases from J, leaving 8 bases between. In DNA, the CDR3 is TGTGCCAGCAGTTTAGGCAGGGGCACTGAAGCTTTCTTT. Protein product: CASSLGRGTEAFF.

The chain has TRBV4-3 and TRBJ2-5; TRBD2 aligns across 8 bases. The CDR3 is 17 residues long. Per the germline V gene, CDR1 is LGHNA and CDR2 is YSLEER. Germline trimming cut 3 bases from V and 4 bases from J; bases unmatched to any gene: 13. This chain's CDR3 is CASSQGSGGLAGETQYF. In DNA form, the CDR3 reads TGCGCCAGCAGCCAGGGGAGTGGAGGACTAGCCGGAGAGACCCAGTACTTC.

This clone was observed a few times. The rearrangement joins TRBV6-4 to TRBJ2-3, with D hard to call. The V gene's germline CDR1 is MRHNA and CDR2 SNTAGT. With 2 bases removed from V and 2 bases from J, the gap between germline ends came to 8 bases. CDR3 length: 14 residues. The CDR3 DNA reads TGTGCCAGCAGTGACAGTGGAGTCACAGATACGCAGTATTTT. It encodes CASSDSGVTDTQYF.

V gene TRBV29-1 combines with J gene TRBJ2-5, with 9 positions matching TRBD2. J gave up 5 bases and V 7 bases, and 8 bases lay outside the gene matches. The CDR3 has 13 amino acids. CDR1 is SQVTM and CDR2 is ANQGSEA in the germline V gene. The CDR3 nucleotides read TGCAGCGCCCCGGGACTAGCCTGGGAGACCCAGTACTTC. This encodes CSAPGLAWETQYF.

The sample holds one count of this clone. The rearrangement links TRBV27 to TRBJ2-7, with no clear D. This CDR3 has 15 amino acids. Trimming removed 0 bases from V and 3 bases from J, with 12 bases in between. Germline CDR1 is MNHEY and CDR2 is SMNVEV (reference sequence). CDR3 residues: CASSLSWGGNYEQYF. The CDR3 DNA is TGTGCCAGCAGTTTATCGTGGGGTGGAAACTACGAGCAGTACTTC.

As concerns this clone: At one end the junction does not follow the germline gene, possibly because of a read error. The J gene is TRBJ2-7, the V gene TRBV2; D could derive from TRBD1 or TRBD2 (5 bases each). The CDR3 is 14 amino acids. Germline V CDR1 and CDR2: SNHLY, FYNNEI. CDR3 region: CASTGGVTSHEQYF. For the CDR3, the DNA is TGTGCCAGCACTGGGGGAGTAACCTCCCACGAGCAGTACTTC.

This chain connects TRBV11-2 to TRBJ2-4; D gene unclear. Germline-derived CDR1 and CDR2 are SGHAT and FQNNGV. There are 14 residues in the CDR3. Trimming took off 5 bases at V and 3 bases at J, with 11 bases between the two ends. The CDR3 protein is CASSQSSVKNIQYF. In DNA form, the CDR3 reads TGTGCCAGCAGCCAAAGCAGCGTCAAAAACATTCAGTACTTC.

This clone was seen a handful of times. The chain recombines TRBV4-3 with TRBJ1-5; D gene uncertain. This CDR3 is built from 16 residues. Germline V gene lookup returns CDR1 LGHNA and CDR2 YSLEER. V gave up 0 bases and J gave up 6 bases, with 15 bases separating them. CDR3 in DNA: TGCGCCAGCAGCCAAGATCTGGGAGAGGGAAGTCAGCCCCAGCATTTT. Translating it yields CASSQDLGEGSQPQHF.

The chain uses TRBV19 and TRBJ2-2; no reliable D call. Germline lookup yields CDR1 LNHDA and CDR2 SQIVND (reference sequence). Trimming pared 5 bases from V and 4 bases from J, leaving 11 bases between. The CDR3 length is 14 residues. The CDR3 sequence is CASSPRQSTGELFF. Here the CDR3 DNA reads TGTGCCAGTAGTCCCCGGCAGTCCACCGGGGAGCTGTTTTTT.

This chain links TRBV30 with TRBJ2-3; TRBD2 matches at 12 bases. The junction had 5 bases not matched to a gene; V was cut back by 0 bases and J by 4 bases. CDR3 size: 16 residues. Germline CDR1 GTSNPN, CDR2 SVGIG (reference sequence). In nucleotides, the CDR3 is TGTGCCTGGAGTGTAGGGGCTAGCGGGAGGGCAGATACGCAGTATTTT. It specifies CAWSVGASGRADTQYF.

The count of this clone is one. CDR3 sequence reads: CASSSQGLGNTIYF. Here the CDR3 DNA reads TGTGCCAGCAGTTCACAGGGGCTTGGAAACACCATATATTTT. The J gene is TRBJ1-3, the V gene TRBV28; the match to TRBD1 covers 7 bases. With 4 bases clipped from V and 3 bases from J, the junction kept 3 bases outside the gene matches. The CDR3 loop spans 14 amino acids. CDR1 and CDR2 (germline): MDHEN, SYDVKM.

The gene calls are TRBV7-9 and TRBJ1-4, with 8 bases fitting TRBD1. Per the germline V gene, CDR1 is SEHNR and CDR2 is FQNEAQ (reference sequence). V lost 5 bases and J lost 8; bases outside the gene matches: 10. The CDR3 sequence is 15 residues long. The CDR3 DNA sequence: TGTGCCAGCAGCCCACCCGGGACAGGTACCGAAAAACTGTTTTTT. Its translation is CASSPPGTGTEKLFF.

The chain combines TRBV7-8 with TRBJ2-3, with D perhaps TRBD2 (6 bases). The CDR3 contains 13 residues. CDR1 is SGHVS and CDR2 is FQNEAQ in the germline V gene. Trimming removed 2 bases at V and 5 bases at J, with 8 bases between. The CDR3 here is CASSLSGGDTQYF. As DNA, the CDR3 is TGTGCCAGCAGCTTATCCGGGGGAGATACGCAGTATTTT.

V and J are TRBV9 and TRBJ1-1; D ambiguous. The CDR3 extends over 18 amino acids. The germline V gene has CDR1 SGDLS and CDR2 YYNGEE. V lost 0 bases to trimming and J lost 4 bases, with 22 bases between them. DNA for the CDR3: TGTGCCAGCAGCGTAGATTATAGGGCATACGAACGGGGCACTGAAGCTTTCTTT. This sequence encodes CASSVDYRAYERGTEAFF.

In this sample, this clone turned up once. This chain links TRBV29-1 with TRBJ2-1, with D unclear. Trimming removed 4 bases at V and 6 bases at J, with 7 bases between. CDR3 size: 11 residues. Looked up from germline, CDR1 is SQVTM and CDR2 is ANQGSEA. The CDR3 region has the DNA TGCAGCGTTGCGGCTAGCAATGAGCAGTTCTTC. This codes for CSVAASNEQFF.

The CDR3 nucleotides are TGTGCCAGCAGTGACCCAGCCTTTGGCTACACCTTC. It translates to CASSDPAFGYTF. The V call is TRBV6-5, the J call TRBJ1-2; D unresolved. V lost 5 bases and J 7 bases, leaving 11 bases between the germline ends. CDR1 and CDR2 (germline): MNHEY, SVGAGI. The CDR3 contains 12 residues.

Of note for this clone: Sequence at one end of the junction differs from germline and may be a read error. The rearrangement links TRBV19 to TRBJ2-3; 7 positions agree with TRBD2. CDR1 and CDR2 from the germline V gene are LNHDA and SQIVND (reference sequence). The CDR3 totals 14 residues. CDR3 protein: CASSIAPRGGSWNF. The DNA of the CDR3 is TGTGCCAGTAGTATAGCCCCTCGGGGCGGGAGCTGGAATTTT.

This clone showed up just once. This chain uses TRBV27 with TRBJ2-2, with no clear D. The length of the CDR3 is 11 residues. The germline V gene has CDR1 MNHEY and CDR2 SMNVEV (reference sequence). V was clipped by 6 bases and J by 7 bases, with 6 bases between them. Written as DNA, the CDR3 is TGTGCCAGCAGCCGACGCGGGGAGCTGTTTTTT. Its translation is CASSRRGELFF.

The V gene is TRBV10-3, the J gene TRBJ1-2, with TRBD1 identical over 7 bases. CDR1 is ENHRY, CDR2 SYGVKD, per germline. The CDR3 covers 13 residues. J lost 3 bases, V lost 5 bases, and 3 bases had no gene match. CDR3 in amino acids: CAISQGGDYGYTF. As DNA, the CDR3 is TGTGCCATCAGTCAGGGGGGGGACTATGGCTACACCTTC.

The chain employs TRBV6-5 and TRBJ2-7; possibly TRBD1 for D (5 bases). With 0 bases removed from V and 3 bases from J, the gap between germline ends came to 15 bases. This CDR3 has 16 residues. CDR1 MNHEY and CDR2 SVGAGI come from the germline V gene. CDR3: CASSYSSIGQGYEQYF. The CDR3 coding sequence is TGTGCCAGCAGTTACTCGAGTATAGGTCAGGGCTACGAGCAGTACTTC.